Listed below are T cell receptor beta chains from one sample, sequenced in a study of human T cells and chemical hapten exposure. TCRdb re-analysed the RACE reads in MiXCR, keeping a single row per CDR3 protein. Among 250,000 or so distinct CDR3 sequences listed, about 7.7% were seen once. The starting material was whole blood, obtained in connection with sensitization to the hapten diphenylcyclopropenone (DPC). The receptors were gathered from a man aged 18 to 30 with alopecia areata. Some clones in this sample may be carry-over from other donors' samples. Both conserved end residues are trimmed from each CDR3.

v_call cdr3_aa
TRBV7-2 ASSSGLAFETQY
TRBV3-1 ASSHPLAANTGELF
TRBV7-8 ASSRGRGNNPPLH
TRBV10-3 AISEGQAYNEQF
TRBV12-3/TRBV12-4 ASSWGPTEAF
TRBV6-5 ASSWGDRISGELF
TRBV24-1 ATSDFRAGANVLT
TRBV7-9 ASSSDAGELF
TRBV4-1 ASSKGSGLAEQY
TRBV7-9 ASSIRTTGELF
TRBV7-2 ASNLQGSAEAF
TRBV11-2 ASSRTGSGYGYT
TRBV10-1 ASSEYGVNQPQH
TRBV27 ASSLLAPNTEAF
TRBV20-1 SAISRGLLRDEQF
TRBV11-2 ASTTVGEKLF
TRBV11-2 ASSFPKRQGSKTQY
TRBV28 ASSTPTGDDYEQY
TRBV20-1 SAWTGVDTGELF
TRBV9 ASSVSGLGTDTQY
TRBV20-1 SAPLSGSLAKNIQY
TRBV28 ASSLNVRASETQY
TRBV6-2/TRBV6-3 ASSQALTSYGYT
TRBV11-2 ASSLGRGHEQY
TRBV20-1 SAKRDRRQETQY
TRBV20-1 SPSRAGADTQY
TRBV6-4 ASSGQGINGYT
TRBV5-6 ASSGIEDRLTLNQPQH
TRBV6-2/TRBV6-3 ASSPPPGGTGGYT
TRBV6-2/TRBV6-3 ASTRLKVATNEKLF
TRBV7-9 ASTASNQPQH
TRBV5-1 ASSTRQGANTEAF
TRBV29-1 SVGSGVSNQPQH
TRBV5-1 ASSLVLTRGAEAF
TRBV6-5 ASSFTRMSPQH
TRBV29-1 STDRASGNTIY
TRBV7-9 ASSLESSGNTIY
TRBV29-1 SVDTSGGDSTDTQY
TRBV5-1 ASSLAQDRRTDTQY
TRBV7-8 ASSRSPGSPEAF
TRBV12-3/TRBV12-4 ASSTRGGAVGYT
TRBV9 ASSAERQPGVRSNQPQH
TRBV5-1 ASSSKGFGQF
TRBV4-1 ASSHPGLAGGPGRETQY
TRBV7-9 ASSLFPGGGEQY
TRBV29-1 SAADSYGYT
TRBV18 ATLFSLNTEAF
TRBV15 ATSATNPGIGAF
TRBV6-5 ASSYSYRASTDTQY
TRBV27 ASSQGRSNSPLH
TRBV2 ASSHDIGPQETQY
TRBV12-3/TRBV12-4 ASSSGQGGFSYNEQF
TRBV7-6 ASSLGQVGLYTEAF
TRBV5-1 ASSLFSGPQGTQY
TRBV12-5 ASGSGGYYGYT
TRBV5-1 ASTPPLATEGTDTQY
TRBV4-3 ASSQWTSTDTQY
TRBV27 ASRFLGADTQY